This T cell receptor (beta chain) was identified during a study of blood T cell repertoires in COVID-19. The V segment lost 1 base and the J segment 0 bases; nucleotides outside the gene matches: 1. This CDR3 is built from 14 residues. The germline gives CDR1 SGDLS, CDR2 YYNGEE. In the authors' methods: Estimation of nucleated cell counts was performed using reference gene primer amplification. The repertoire was sequenced with immunoSEQ multiplex PCR; TCRdb's copy has only in-frame clones and lacks some. V and J calls plus clone size are reproduced from that table; the DNA served to infer D and trimming. The profile shows about 68,000 clones, roughly 90% of them singletons.

The source material was peripheral blood. The chain joins TRBV9 to TRBJ2-7, with 7 bases that match TRBD2. The TCR was taken from a man aged 25-45 years with acute or convalescent COVID-19. The CDR3 region has the DNA TGTGCCAGCAGCGTAACGGGGGGCTCCTACGAGCAGTACTTC. This gives the protein CASSVTGGSYEQYF.